This is a list of T cell receptor beta chains from one sample in a study of blood T cell repertoires in COVID-19. The protocol was immunoSEQ multiplex PCR, while the TCRdb copy is restricted to in-frame clones and leaves out a portion. The sample has about 220,000 clones; 80% to 85% are singletons. The sample was peripheral blood. The receptors come from a man in his thirties or forties with active or convalescent COVID-19. CDR3s include the opening cysteine and the closing phenylalanine or tryptophan. The order of the fields is V gene, D gene, clone size, J gene, CDR3 DNA, CDR3 protein. The D gene is left open where the match is weak. Clone size, where shown, is once, few, many, or a class for clones that have expanded.

TRBV7-9,TRBD1,.,TRBJ1-1,TGTGCCAGCAGCTTGGGGACAGGGAGGACTGAAGCTTTCTTT,CASSLGTGRTEAFF
TRBV7-6,.,.,TRBJ1-5,TGTGCCAGCAGCTTAGGAGCGTATAGCAATCAGCCCCAGCATTTT,CASSLGAYSNQPQHF
TRBV7-6,TRBD1,.,TRBJ1-2,TGTGCCAGCAGCCCACAGGGGAACTATGGCTACACCTTC,CASSPQGNYGYTF
TRBV27,.,.,TRBJ1-2,TGTGCCAGCAGTTACGGCGGAGGCTATGGCTACACCTTC,CASSYGGGYGYTF
TRBV30,.,.,TRBJ2-7,TGTGCCTGGGAGTCGTGGCAGGCACACGAGCAGTACTTC,CAWESWQAHEQYF
TRBV7-2,.,.,TRBJ2-7,TGTGCCAGCAGCCTTCATGGGGCCTCCTACGAGCAGTACTTC,CASSLHGASYEQYF
TRBV19,.,.,TRBJ1-2,TGTGCCACCCGAGTAGATGCCCTCCGCTATGGCTACACCTTC,CATRVDALRYGYTF
TRBV7-9,.,.,TRBJ2-7,TGTGCCAGCAGCTTAGACACCTCCTACGAGCAGTACTTC,CASSLDTSYEQYF
TRBV5-1,.,.,TRBJ2-7,TGCGCCAGCAGCCCCCTGGGGGGCGGGAGTTACGAGCAGTACTTC,CASSPLGGGSYEQYF
TRBV4-1,TRBD1,few,TRBJ1-3,TGCGCCAGCAGCCAAATGGGACAGGGCAAACGCTCTGGAAACACCATATATTTT,CASSQMGQGKRSGNTIYF
TRBV7-2,TRBD2,.,TRBJ2-2,TGTGCCAGCAGCTTAAAACTAGCGGGTCACCGGGAGCTGTTTTTT,CASSLKLAGHRELFF
TRBV18,TRBD1,.,TRBJ1-4,TGTGCCAGCTCTTGGACAGGGTCTAATGAAAAACTGTTTTTT,CASSWTGSNEKLFF
TRBV29-1,TRBD2,.,TRBJ2-3,TGCAGCGGGAAACTAGCGAGCAGCACAGATACGCAGTATTTT,CSGKLASSTDTQYF
TRBV28,.,.,TRBJ2-5,TGTGCCAGCAGCGAACCGGGACTCTTAGAGACCCAGTACTTC,CASSEPGLLETQYF
TRBV10-1,.,.,TRBJ1-1,TGCGCCAGCAGTGGTAGGACAGCGGACACTGAAGCTTTCTTT,CASSGRTADTEAFF
TRBV6-5,.,.,TRBJ2-1,TGTGCCAGCAGTTACTCGTGGGCCGACAATGAGCAGTTCTTC,CASSYSWADNEQFF
TRBV3-1/TRBV3-2,.,many,TRBJ1-3,TGTGCCAGCAGCCGTACGGAGGCCGGAAACACCATATATTTT,CASSRTEAGNTIYF